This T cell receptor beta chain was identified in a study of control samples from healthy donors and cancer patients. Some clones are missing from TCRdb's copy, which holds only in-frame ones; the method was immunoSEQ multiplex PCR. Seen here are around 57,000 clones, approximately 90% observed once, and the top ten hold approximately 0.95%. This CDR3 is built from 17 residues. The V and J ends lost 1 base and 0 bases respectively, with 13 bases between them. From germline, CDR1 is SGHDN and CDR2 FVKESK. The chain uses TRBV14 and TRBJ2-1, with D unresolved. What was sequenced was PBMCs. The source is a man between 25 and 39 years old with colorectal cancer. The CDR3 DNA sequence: TGTGCCAGCAGCCAAGTGCAGGCCCCGAGCTCCTACAATGAGCAGTTCTTC. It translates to CASSQVQAPSSYNEQFF.